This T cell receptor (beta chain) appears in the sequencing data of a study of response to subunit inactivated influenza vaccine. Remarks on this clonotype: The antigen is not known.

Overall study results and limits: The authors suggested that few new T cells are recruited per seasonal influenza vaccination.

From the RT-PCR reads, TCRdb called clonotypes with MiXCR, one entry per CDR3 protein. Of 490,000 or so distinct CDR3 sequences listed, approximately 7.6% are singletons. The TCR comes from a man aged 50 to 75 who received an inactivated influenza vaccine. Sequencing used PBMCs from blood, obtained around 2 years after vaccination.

Here the CDR3 DNA reads TGTGCCAGCAGTTTCGGGACAGGGAGGTTCGCCGGGGAGCTGTTTTTT. Its translation: CASSFGTGRFAGELFF. V gene TRBV28 combines with J gene TRBJ2-2; 9 bases are a match to TRBD1. Trimming took 3 bases from V and 6 from J; bases not matched to a gene: 8. The germline V gene encodes CDR1 MDHEN and CDR2 SYDVKM. This CDR3 is 16 amino acids long.